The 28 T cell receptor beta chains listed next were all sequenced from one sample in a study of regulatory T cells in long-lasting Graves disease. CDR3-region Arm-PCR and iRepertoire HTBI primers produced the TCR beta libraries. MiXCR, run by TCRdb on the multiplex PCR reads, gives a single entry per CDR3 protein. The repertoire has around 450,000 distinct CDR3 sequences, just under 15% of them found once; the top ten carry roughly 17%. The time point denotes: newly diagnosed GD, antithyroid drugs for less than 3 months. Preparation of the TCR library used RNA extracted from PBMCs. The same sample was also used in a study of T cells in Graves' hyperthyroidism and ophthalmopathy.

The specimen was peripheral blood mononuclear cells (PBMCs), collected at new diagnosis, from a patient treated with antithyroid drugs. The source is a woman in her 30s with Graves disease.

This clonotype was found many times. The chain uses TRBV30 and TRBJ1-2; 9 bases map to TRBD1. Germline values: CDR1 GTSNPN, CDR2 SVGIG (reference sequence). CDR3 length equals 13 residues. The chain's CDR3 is CATSGTGNYGYTF. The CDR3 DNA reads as TGTGCAACATCCGGGACAGGGAACTATGGCTACACCTTC.

The CDR3 protein is CSARDEQETQYF. The CDR3 region has the DNA TGCAGTGCTAGGGACGAGCAAGAGACCCAGTACTTC. The chain links TRBV20-1 to TRBJ2-5; D unresolved. With 3 bases removed from V and 2 bases from J, the gap between germline ends came to 7 bases. This CDR3 has 12 residues. Per germline, CDR1 DFQATT and CDR2 SNEGSKA (reference sequence).

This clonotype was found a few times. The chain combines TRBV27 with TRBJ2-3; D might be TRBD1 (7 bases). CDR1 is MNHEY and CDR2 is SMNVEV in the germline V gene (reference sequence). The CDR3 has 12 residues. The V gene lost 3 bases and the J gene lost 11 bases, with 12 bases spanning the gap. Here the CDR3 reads CASSFGGQRQYF. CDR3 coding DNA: TGTGCCAGCAGTTTCGGGGGACAGCGGCAGTATTTT.

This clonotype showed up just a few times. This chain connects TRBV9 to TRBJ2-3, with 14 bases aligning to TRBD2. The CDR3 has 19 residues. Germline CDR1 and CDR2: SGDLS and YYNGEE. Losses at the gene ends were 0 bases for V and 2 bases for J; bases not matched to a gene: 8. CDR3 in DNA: TGTGCCAGCAGCGTAGCCCCGGGACTAGCGGGGGACAACACAGATACGCAGTATTTT. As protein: CASSVAPGLAGDNTDTQYF.

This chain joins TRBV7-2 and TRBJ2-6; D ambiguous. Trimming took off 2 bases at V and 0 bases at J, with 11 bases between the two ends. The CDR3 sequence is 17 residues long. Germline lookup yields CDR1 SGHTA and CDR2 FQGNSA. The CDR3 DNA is TGTGCCAGCAGCTTACCCCGAGCAGTCTCTGGGGCCAACGTCCTGACTTTC. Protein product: CASSLPRAVSGANVLTF.

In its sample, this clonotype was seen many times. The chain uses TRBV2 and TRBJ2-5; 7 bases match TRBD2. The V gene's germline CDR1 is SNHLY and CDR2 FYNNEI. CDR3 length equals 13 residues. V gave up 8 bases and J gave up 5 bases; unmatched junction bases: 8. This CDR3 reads CASGASGVETQYF. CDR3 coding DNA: TGTGCCAGCGGGGCTAGCGGAGTTGAGACCCAGTACTTC.

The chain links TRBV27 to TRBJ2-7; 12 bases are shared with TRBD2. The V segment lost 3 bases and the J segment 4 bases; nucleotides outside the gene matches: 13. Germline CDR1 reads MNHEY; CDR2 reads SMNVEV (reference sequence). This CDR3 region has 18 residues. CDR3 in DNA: TGTGCCAGCAGTTTTGCTGGGCAAGGACTAGCGGGACCTTACGAGCAGTACTTC. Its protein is CASSFAGQGLAGPYEQYF.

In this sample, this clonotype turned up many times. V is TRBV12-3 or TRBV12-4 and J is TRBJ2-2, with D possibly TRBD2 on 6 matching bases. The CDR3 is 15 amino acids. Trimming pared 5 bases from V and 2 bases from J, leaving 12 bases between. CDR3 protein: CASSPRGVNTGELFF. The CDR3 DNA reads TGTGCCAGCAGTCCGCGGGGAGTAAACACCGGGGAGCTGTTTTTT.

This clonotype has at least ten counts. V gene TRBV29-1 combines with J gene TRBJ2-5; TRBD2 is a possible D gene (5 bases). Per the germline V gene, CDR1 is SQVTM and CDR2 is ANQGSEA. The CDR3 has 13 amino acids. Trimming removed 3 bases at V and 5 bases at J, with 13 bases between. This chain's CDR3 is CSVDVGDVETQYF. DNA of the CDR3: TGCAGCGTTGACGTGGGAGACGTGGAGACCCAGTACTTC.

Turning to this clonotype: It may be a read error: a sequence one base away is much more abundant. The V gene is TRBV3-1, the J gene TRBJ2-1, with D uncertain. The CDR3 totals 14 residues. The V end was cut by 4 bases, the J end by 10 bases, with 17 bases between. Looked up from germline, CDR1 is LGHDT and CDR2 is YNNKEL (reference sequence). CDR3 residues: CASSPRPSSYEQFF. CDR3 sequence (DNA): TGTGCCAGCAGCCCCCGACCGAGCTCCTACGAGCAGTTCTTC.

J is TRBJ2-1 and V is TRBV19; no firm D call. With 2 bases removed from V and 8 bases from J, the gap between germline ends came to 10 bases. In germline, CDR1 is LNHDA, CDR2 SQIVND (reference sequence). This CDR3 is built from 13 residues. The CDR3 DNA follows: TGTGCCAGTAGTATATTCGGTGCCGATGAGCAGTTCTTC. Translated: CASSIFGADEQFF.

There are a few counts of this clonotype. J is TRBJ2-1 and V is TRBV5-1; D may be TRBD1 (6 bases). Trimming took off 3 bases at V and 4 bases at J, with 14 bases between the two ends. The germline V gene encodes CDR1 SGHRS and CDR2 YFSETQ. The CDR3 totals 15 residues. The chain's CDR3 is CASSYDRSIYNEQFF. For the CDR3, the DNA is TGCGCCAGCAGCTATGACAGGAGCATTTACAATGAGCAGTTCTTC.

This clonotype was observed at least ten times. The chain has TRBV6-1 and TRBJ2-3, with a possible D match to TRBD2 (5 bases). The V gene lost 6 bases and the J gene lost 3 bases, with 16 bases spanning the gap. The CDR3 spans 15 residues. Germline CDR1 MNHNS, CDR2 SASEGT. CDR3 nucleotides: TGTGCCAGCAGGGTTCTAGCATCCCCAACAGATACGCAGTATTTT. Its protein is CASRVLASPTDTQYF.

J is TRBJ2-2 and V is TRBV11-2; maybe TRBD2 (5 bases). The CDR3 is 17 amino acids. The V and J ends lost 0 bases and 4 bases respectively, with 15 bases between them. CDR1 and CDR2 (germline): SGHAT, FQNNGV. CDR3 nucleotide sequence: TGTGCCAGCAGCTTAGAGGTGGACTTTGGGGTCACCGGGGAGCTGTTTTTT. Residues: CASSLEVDFGVTGELFF.

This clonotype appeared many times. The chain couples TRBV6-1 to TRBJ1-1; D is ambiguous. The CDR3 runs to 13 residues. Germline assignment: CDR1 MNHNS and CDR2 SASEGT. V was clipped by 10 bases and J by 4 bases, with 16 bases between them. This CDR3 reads CATAPRHGTEAFF. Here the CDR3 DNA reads TGTGCCACGGCACCCCGACACGGCACTGAAGCTTTCTTT.

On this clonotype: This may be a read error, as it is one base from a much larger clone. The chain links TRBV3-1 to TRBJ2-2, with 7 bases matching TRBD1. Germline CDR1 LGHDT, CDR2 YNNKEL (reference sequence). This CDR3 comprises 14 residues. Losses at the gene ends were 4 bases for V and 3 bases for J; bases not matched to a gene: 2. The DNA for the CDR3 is TGTGCCAGCAGCCCGACAGGGTACACCGGGGAGCTGTTTTTT. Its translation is CASSPTGYTGELFF.

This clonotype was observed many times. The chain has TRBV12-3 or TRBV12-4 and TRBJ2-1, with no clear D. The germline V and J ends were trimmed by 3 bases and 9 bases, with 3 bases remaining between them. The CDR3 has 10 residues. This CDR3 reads CASSFTEQFF. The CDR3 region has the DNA TGTGCCAGCAGTTTTACTGAGCAGTTCTTC.

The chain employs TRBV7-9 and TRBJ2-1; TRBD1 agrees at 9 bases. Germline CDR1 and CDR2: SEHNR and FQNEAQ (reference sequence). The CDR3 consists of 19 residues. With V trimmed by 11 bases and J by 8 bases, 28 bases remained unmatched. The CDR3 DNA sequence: TGTGCCGCACAGCTTCCGGACAGGGGAGAGGGAGGGCCAGGAGATGAGCAGTTCTTC. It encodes CAAQLPDRGEGGPGDEQFF.

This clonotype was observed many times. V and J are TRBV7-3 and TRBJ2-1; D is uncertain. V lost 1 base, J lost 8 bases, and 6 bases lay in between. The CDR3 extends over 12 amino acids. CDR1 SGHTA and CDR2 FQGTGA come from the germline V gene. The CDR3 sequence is CASSLMVDEQFF. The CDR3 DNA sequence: TGTGCCAGCAGCTTAATGGTCGATGAGCAGTTCTTC.

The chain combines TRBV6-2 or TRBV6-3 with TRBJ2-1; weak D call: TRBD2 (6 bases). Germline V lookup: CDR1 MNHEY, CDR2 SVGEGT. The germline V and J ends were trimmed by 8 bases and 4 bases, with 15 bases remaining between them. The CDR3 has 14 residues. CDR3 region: CASCSEGSYNEQFF. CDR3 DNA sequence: TGTGCCAGCTGTTCGGAGGGCTCGTACAATGAGCAGTTCTTC.

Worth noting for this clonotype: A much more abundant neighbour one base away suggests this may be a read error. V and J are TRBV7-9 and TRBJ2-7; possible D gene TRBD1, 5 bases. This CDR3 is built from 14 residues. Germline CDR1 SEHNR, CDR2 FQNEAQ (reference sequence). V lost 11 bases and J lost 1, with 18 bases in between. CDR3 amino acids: CAGEDKSVSYEQYF. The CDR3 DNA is TGTGCCGGCGAGGACAAATCCGTTTCCTACGAGCAGTACTTC.

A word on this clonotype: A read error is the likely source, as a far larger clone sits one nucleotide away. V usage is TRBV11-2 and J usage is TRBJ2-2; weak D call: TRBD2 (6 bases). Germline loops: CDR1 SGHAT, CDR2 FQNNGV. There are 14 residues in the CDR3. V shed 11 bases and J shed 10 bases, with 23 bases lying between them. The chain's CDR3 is CAWSVGAGYEELFF. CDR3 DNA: TGTGCCTGGAGTGTCGGGGCGGGATACGAGGAGCTGTTTTTT.

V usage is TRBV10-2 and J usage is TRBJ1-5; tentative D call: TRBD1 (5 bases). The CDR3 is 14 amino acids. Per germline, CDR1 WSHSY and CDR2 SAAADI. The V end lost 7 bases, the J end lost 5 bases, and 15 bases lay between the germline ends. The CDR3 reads CASKWGDSDQPQHF. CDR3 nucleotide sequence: TGCGCCAGCAAGTGGGGGGACTCTGATCAGCCCCAGCATTTT.

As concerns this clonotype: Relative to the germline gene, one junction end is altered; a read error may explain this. Here the CDR3 reads CASSEDPNTGELFF. The CDR3 nucleotides read TGTGCCAGCAGCGAAGACCCGAACACCGGGGAGCTGTTTTTT. This chain links TRBV6-1 with TRBJ2-2; D ambiguous. This CDR3 spans 14 amino acids. The germline CDR1 and CDR2 sequences are MNHNS and SASEGT.

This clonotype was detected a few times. CDR3 sequence: CASSVRVQSYNEQFF. The CDR3 DNA sequence: TGTGCCAGCAGTGTCAGAGTACAGTCCTACAATGAGCAGTTCTTC. The chain has TRBV4-2 and TRBJ2-1; D not certain. V was pared by 6 bases and J by 1 base, with 13 bases between. CDR1 is LGHNA and CDR2 is YNFKEQ in the germline V gene. This CDR3 contains 15 residues.

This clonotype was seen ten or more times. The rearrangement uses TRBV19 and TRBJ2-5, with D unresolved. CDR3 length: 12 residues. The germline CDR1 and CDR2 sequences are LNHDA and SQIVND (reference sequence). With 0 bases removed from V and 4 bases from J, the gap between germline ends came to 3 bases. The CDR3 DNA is TGTGCCAGTAGTATAGATGGAGAGACCCAGTACTTC. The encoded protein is CASSIDGETQYF.

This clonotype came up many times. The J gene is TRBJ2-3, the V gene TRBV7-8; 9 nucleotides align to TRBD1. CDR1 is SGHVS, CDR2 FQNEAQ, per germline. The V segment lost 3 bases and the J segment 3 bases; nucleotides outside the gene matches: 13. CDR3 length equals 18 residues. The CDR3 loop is CASSFGPTGGEGTDTQYF. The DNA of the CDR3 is TGTGCCAGCAGCTTTGGGCCCACAGGGGGCGAGGGTACAGATACGCAGTATTTT.

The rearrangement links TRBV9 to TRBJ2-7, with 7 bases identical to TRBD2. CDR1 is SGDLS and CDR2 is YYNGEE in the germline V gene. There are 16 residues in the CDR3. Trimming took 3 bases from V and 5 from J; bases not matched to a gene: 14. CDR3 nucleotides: TGTGCCAGCAGCGGGGGGGGGAGGGGCCCCTGGAACGAGCAGTACTTC. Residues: CASSGGGRGPWNEQYF. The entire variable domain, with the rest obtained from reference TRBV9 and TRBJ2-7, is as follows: DSGVTQTPKHLITATGQRVTLRCSPRSGDLSVYWYQQSLDQGLQFLIQYYNGEERAKGNILERFSAQQFPDLHSELNLSSLELGDSALYFCASSGGGRGPWNEQYFGPGTRLTVT.